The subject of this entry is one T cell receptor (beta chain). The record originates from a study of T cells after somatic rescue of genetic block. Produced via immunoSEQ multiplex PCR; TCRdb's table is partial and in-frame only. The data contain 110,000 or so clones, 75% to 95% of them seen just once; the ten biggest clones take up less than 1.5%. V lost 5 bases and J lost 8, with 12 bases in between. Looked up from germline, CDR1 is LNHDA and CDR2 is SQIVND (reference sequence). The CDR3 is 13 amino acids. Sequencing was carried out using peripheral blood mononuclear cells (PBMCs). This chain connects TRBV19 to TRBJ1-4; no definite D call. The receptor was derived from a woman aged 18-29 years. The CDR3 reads CASSRPEGEKLFF. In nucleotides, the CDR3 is TGTGCCAGTAGTCGCCCCGAGGGAGAAAAACTGTTTTTT.